These 4 T cell receptor beta chains originate from one sample sequenced in a study of PD-1 blockade in classical Hodgkin lymphoma. This table comes from immunoSEQ multiplex PCR, and its TCRdb copy is limited to in-frame clones, with some not included. The sample has approximately 46,000 clones; around 70% are singletons. Every single patient, without exception, relapsed after autologous stem cell transplantation, and brentuximab vedotin exposure varied. The sample was peripheral blood mononuclear cells (PBMCs), taken at baseline. These TCRs come from a human donor with classical Hodgkin lymphoma.

V and J are TRBV7-6 and TRBJ2-1; D perhaps matches TRBD1 (5 bases). With 4 bases removed from V and 4 bases from J, the gap between germline ends came to 14 bases. This CDR3 spans 15 amino acids. In germline, CDR1 is SGHVS, CDR2 FNYEAQ. The DNA of the CDR3 is TGTGCCAGCAGCTCGCATACGACAGAGTACAATGAGCAGTTCTTC. Translating it yields CASSSHTTEYNEQFF.

This chain joins TRBV18 and TRBJ2-7; TRBD1 agrees at 9 bases. The CDR3 contains 15 residues. With 4 bases clipped from V and 4 bases from J, the junction kept 8 bases outside the gene matches. CDR1 is KGHSH and CDR2 is LQKENI in the germline V gene. As DNA, the CDR3 is TGTGCCAGCTCACTCGCCCGGGACAGGGAATACGAGCAGTACTTC. Protein: CASSLARDREYEQYF.

The chain combines TRBV19 with TRBJ1-3; possibly TRBD1 for D (5 bases). This CDR3 spans 14 amino acids. V was clipped by 6 bases and J by 0 bases, with 9 bases between them. Germline values: CDR1 LNHDA, CDR2 SQIVND (reference sequence). The CDR3 reads CASSLQVSGNTIYF. In nucleotides, the CDR3 is TGTGCCAGTAGCCTACAGGTCTCTGGAAACACCATATATTTT.

This chain connects TRBV5-1 to TRBJ1-2; the D is unclear. This CDR3 comprises 14 residues. V was trimmed by 3 bases and J by 8 bases, leaving 17 bases between them. CDR1 and CDR2 from the germline V gene are SGHRS and YFSETQ. For the CDR3, the DNA is TGCGCCAGCAGCTCGGAAATAGTTAGTGGCGGCTACACCTTC. Its translation: CASSSEIVSGGYTF.